This T cell receptor beta chain was found in a study of shared clonotypes between healthy human individuals. Here immunoSEQ multiplex PCR was the method, and the copy in TCRdb shows in-frame clones only, minus some. The repertoire holds around 240,000 clones, with 50% to 75% as singletons. This CDR3 region has 14 residues. Per germline, CDR1 SNHLY and CDR2 FYNNEI. V lost 7 bases to trimming and J lost 5 bases; unmatched junction nucleotides: 10. CD4+ cells were split into CD45RA+ naive and CD45RA-negative memory subsets. The gene calls are TRBV2 and TRBJ2-5; 7 bases map to TRBD2. Input material: memory CD4+ T cells sorted from blood. The subset is: CD45RA-negative fraction. The receptor was isolated from a young man in good health. The CDR3 region has the DNA TGTGCCAGCAATTACGCGGGAGCGGGGGAGACCCAGTACTTC. Translated: CASNYAGAGETQYF. Using reference TRBV2 and TRBJ2-5 for the parts outside the CDR3, the full variable domain is EPEVTQTPSHQVTQMGQEVILRCVPISNHLYFYWYRQILGQKVEFLVSFYNNEISEKSEIFDDQFSVERPDGSNFTLKIRSTKLEDSAMYFCASNYAGAGETQYFGPGTRLLVL.